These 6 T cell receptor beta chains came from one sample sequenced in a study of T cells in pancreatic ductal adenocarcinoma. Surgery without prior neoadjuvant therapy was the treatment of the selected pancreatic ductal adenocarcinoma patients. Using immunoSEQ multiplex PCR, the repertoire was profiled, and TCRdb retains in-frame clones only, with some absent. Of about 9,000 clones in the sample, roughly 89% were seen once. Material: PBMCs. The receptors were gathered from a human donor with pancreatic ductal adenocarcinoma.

CDR3 protein: CASSFSSGANVLTF. DNA of the CDR3: TGTGCCAGCAGTTTCTCCTCTGGGGCCAACGTCCTGACTTTC. The V and J genes are TRBV28 and TRBJ2-6; D is unresolved. The V and J ends lost 3 bases and 0 bases respectively, with 3 bases between them. Germline V gene sequence: CDR1 MDHEN, CDR2 SYDVKM. The CDR3 runs 14 residues.

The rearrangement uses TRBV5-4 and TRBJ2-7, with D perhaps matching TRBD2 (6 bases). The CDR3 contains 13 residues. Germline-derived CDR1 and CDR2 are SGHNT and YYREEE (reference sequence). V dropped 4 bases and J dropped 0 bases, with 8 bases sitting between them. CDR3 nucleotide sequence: TGTGCCAGCAGCGGGGGAGGCTCCTACGAGCAGTACTTC. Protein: CASSGGGSYEQYF.

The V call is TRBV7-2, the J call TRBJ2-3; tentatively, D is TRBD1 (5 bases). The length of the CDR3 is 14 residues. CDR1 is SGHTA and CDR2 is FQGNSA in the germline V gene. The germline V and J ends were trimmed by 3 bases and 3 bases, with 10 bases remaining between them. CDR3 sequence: CASSLQPGTDTQYF. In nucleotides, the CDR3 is TGTGCCAGCAGCTTGCAGCCAGGGACAGATACGCAGTATTTT.

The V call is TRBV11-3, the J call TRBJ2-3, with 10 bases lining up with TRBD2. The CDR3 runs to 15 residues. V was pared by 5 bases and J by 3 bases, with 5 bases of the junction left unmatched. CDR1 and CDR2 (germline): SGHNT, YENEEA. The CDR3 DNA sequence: TGTGCCAGCAGCCGGACTAGCGGCAGTACAGATACGCAGTATTTT. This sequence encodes CASSRTSGSTDTQYF.

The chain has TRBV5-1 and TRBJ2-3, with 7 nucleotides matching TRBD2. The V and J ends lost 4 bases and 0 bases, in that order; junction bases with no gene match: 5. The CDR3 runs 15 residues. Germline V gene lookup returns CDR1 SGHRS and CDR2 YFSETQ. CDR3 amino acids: CASSPISGSTDTQYF. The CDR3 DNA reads TGCGCCAGCAGCCCCATTAGCGGGAGCACAGATACGCAGTATTTT.

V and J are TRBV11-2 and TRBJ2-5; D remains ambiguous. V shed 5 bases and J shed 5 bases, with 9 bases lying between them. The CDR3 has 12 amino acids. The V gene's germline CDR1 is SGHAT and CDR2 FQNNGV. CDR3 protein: CASSPGAETQYF. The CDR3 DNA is TGTGCCAGCAGCCCCGGTGCGGAGACCCAGTACTTC. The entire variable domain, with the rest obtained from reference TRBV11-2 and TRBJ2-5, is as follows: EAGVAQSPRYKIIEKRQSVAFWCNPISGHATLYWYQQILGQGPKLLIQFQNNGVVDDSQLPKDRFSAERLKGVDSTLKIQPAKLEDSAVYLCASSPGAETQYFGPGTRLLVL.